This record concerns one T cell receptor (beta chain) sequence. This sample was taken from a study of blood T cell repertoires in COVID-19. Study overall: Donors in the United States, Italy and Spain gave samples during acute or convalescent COVID-19.

Here immunoSEQ multiplex PCR was the method, and the copy in TCRdb shows in-frame clones only, minus some. Among fewer than 250,000 clones listed, 80% to 90% were seen once. The V gene lost 4 bases and the J gene lost 5 bases, with 6 bases spanning the gap. Germline CDR1 is SQVTM and CDR2 is ANQGSEA. The length of the CDR3 is 11 residues. This clonotype was obtained from a human donor in a cohort sampled during active COVID-19. This sequence joins TRBV29-1 and TRBJ1-5, with D possibly TRBD1 on 5 matching bases. Material: peripheral blood. CDR3 coding DNA: TGCAGCGTTGGGGGCGATCAGCCCCAGCATTTT. Translation: CSVGGDQPQHF.